This TCR beta chain was retrieved from a study of type 1 and type 2 diabetes patients. At the level of the study: Samples came from type 1 diabetic, type 2 diabetic or nondiabetic people, recruited in China. Study outcomes and limitations: Type 1 diabetes repertoires were significantly less diverse than type 2 diabetes ones. Age and gender were not matched between study groups, possibly biasing interpretation.

Amplification started from genomic DNA. The TCR beta CDR3 region was amplified using 30 forward and 13 reverse primers. MiXCR, run by TCRdb on the multiplex PCR reads, gives a single entry per CDR3 protein. There are 250,000 or so distinct CDR3 sequences in the sample; roughly 50% occur only once, and roughly 15% lies in the top ten. This clonotype was observed a few times. Its antigen remains unidentified. A read error may produce the germline difference seen at one junction end. The CDR3 sequence is 19 residues long. Per the germline V gene, CDR1 is SGDLS and CDR2 is YYNGEE. Anyone with other autoimmune disease or infection in the prior four weeks was excluded.

Input material: peripheral blood mononuclear cells (PBMCs). V gene TRBV9 combines with J gene TRBJ2-5; TRBD2 matches 15 bases. The TCR comes from a man aged 18 to 35 with type 2 diabetes. The CDR3 loop is CASSGRGTSGRIQGGTQYF. CDR3 nucleotide sequence: TGCGCCAGCAGTGGTCGAGGGACTAGCGGGAGGATCCAAGGGGGGACCCAGTACTTC. The full variable domain, with the rest looked up from reference TRBV9 and TRBJ2-5, is DSGVTQTPKHLITATGQRVTLRCSPRSGDLSVYWYQQSLDQGLQFLIQYYNGEERAKGNILERFSAQQFPDLHSELNLSSLELGDSALYFCASSGRGTSGRIQGGTQYFGPGTRLLVL.